These 31 T cell receptor beta chains were sequenced from one sample in a study of glioma-infiltrating T cells after dendritic cell vaccination. Produced via immunoSEQ multiplex PCR; TCRdb's table is partial and in-frame only. In the table there are tens of thousands of clones, more than 65% of which are singletons. Sequencing used blood, obtained before dendritic cell vaccination. All receptors derive from a human donor with glioblastoma.

J is TRBJ2-1 and V is TRBV10-3, with 10 bases aligning to TRBD2. From germline, CDR1 is ENHRY and CDR2 SYGVKD. Trimming removed 4 bases from V and 6 bases from J; junction bases left unmatched: 6. The CDR3 sequence is 15 residues long. This chain's CDR3 is CAISVLSGGLNEQFF. Written as DNA, the CDR3 is TGTGCCATCAGTGTCCTTAGCGGGGGGCTCAATGAGCAGTTCTTC.

J is TRBJ1-1 and V is TRBV5-4; 7 nucleotides line up with TRBD1. Trimming cost V 4 bases and J 0 bases; bases outside gene matches: 6. Germline assignment: CDR1 SGHNT and CDR2 YYREEE (reference sequence). CDR3 length: 15 residues. DNA for the CDR3: TGTGCCAGCAGCCTGAGGACAGGCATGAACACTGAAGCTTTCTTT. Translated, it gives CASSLRTGMNTEAFF.

CDR3 in amino acids: CASSWAGQRETQYF. The DNA for the CDR3 is TGTGCCAGCAGTTGGGCCGGACAGAGGGAGACCCAGTACTTC. V and J are TRBV6-6 and TRBJ2-5; D is perhaps TRBD1 (6 bases). This CDR3 has 14 residues. V lost 4 bases to trimming and J lost 5 bases, with 14 bases between them. The germline gives CDR1 MNHNY, CDR2 SVGAGI (reference sequence).

The V call is TRBV5-5, the J call TRBJ1-5, with D perhaps TRBD1 (6 bases). The ends were cut back, 4 bases at V and 0 bases at J, with 11 bases in the middle. This CDR3 comprises 15 residues. Germline loops: CDR1 SGHKS, CDR2 YYEKEE (reference sequence). The CDR3 loop is CASSLGQNSNQPQHF. In DNA, the CDR3 is TGTGCCAGCAGCCTCGGACAGAATAGCAATCAGCCCCAGCATTTT.

The rearrangement links TRBV7-2 to TRBJ2-2, with D possibly TRBD2 on 6 matching bases. CDR1 SGHTA and CDR2 FQGNSA come from the germline V gene. Trimming left V 1 base short and J 2 bases short, with 11 bases between. There are 16 residues in the CDR3. The CDR3 reads CASSLGLGLNTGELFF. The CDR3 nucleotides read TGTGCCAGCAGCTTAGGACTGGGACTTAACACCGGGGAGCTGTTTTTT.

The V and J genes are TRBV13 and TRBJ2-3; 15 nucleotides align to TRBD2. The CDR3 spans 17 residues. With V trimmed by 5 bases and J by 3 bases, 6 bases remained unmatched. Germline V CDR1 and CDR2: PRHDT, FYEKMQ (reference sequence). CDR3 amino acids: CASSPGLAGGLTDTQYF. In nucleotides, the CDR3 is TGTGCCAGCAGCCCGGGACTAGCGGGGGGTCTAACAGATACGCAGTATTTT. Combining the CDR3 with reference TRBV13 and TRBJ2-3 gives the whole variable domain AAGVIQSPRHLIKEKRETATLKCYPIPRHDTVYWYQQGPGQDPQFLISFYEKMQSDKGSIPDRFSAQQFSDYHSELNMSSLELGDSALYFCASSPGLAGGLTDTQYFGPGTRLTVL.

This sequence joins TRBV7-9 and TRBJ2-3; 9 bases fit TRBD2. J lost 5 bases, V lost 5 bases, and 8 bases had no gene match. CDR3 size: 15 residues. Germline V gene lookup returns CDR1 SEHNR and CDR2 FQNEAQ (reference sequence). The CDR3: CASSQGGGAQDTQYF. CDR3 sequence (DNA): TGTGCCAGCAGCCAAGGCGGGGGGGCACAAGATACGCAGTATTTT.

The chain uses TRBV5-1 and TRBJ1-3; tentative D call: TRBD1 (6 bases). V dropped 7 bases and J dropped 0 bases, with 11 bases sitting between them. The CDR3 extends over 14 amino acids. Per the germline V gene, CDR1 is SGHRS and CDR2 is YFSETQ. This chain's CDR3 is CASADSNSGNTIYF. The CDR3 DNA is TGCGCCAGCGCGGACAGCAACTCTGGAAACACCATATATTTT.

V is TRBV7-9 and J is TRBJ2-1, with D possibly being TRBD2 (5 bases). V lost 5 bases, J lost 8 bases, and 19 bases lay in between. This CDR3 is 15 amino acids long. Germline CDR1 and CDR2: SEHNR and FQNEAQ (reference sequence). CDR3 residues: CASSALASGIHEQFF. The CDR3 DNA reads as TGTGCCAGCAGCGCTCTAGCTAGTGGTATCCATGAGCAGTTCTTC.

The rearrangement uses TRBV10-3 and TRBJ1-2, with 8 bases matching TRBD1. This CDR3 contains 13 residues. Trimming removed 5 bases from V and 3 bases from J; junction bases left unmatched: 2. CDR1 and CDR2 (germline): ENHRY, SYGVKD. The CDR3 DNA sequence: TGTGCCATCAGTCTGGACAGGGACTATGGCTACACCTTC. This codes for CAISLDRDYGYTF.

The chain recombines TRBV6-1 with TRBJ1-2, with TRBD1 matching 7 bases. Germline V gene lookup returns CDR1 MNHNS and CDR2 SASEGT. This CDR3 comprises 15 residues. The junction had 11 bases not matched to a gene; V was cut back by 8 bases and J by 2 bases. CDR3 loop: CASGATGLGNYGYTF. CDR3 sequence (DNA): TGTGCCAGCGGGGCGACAGGGTTAGGGAACTATGGCTACACCTTC.

The rearrangement uses TRBV5-6 and TRBJ2-5, with 10 bases matching TRBD2. Germline assignment: CDR1 SGHDT and CDR2 YYEEEE. There are 14 residues in the CDR3. V lost 5 bases to trimming and J lost 3 bases; unmatched junction nucleotides: 4. The CDR3 here is CASRRLAGEETQYF. CDR3 nucleotide sequence: TGTGCCAGCAGACGGCTAGCGGGGGAAGAGACCCAGTACTTC.

The chain employs TRBV19 and TRBJ1-6; maybe TRBD1 (5 bases). V was pared by 2 bases and J by 0 bases, with 20 bases between. CDR3 length equals 20 residues. Germline V lookup: CDR1 LNHDA, CDR2 SQIVND (reference sequence). Written as DNA, the CDR3 is TGTGCCAGTAGTATATTTGTGCAGGGAAGTAGGGGCTCCTATAATTCACCCCTCCACTTT. Its translation: CASSIFVQGSRGSYNSPLHF.

This rearrangement joins TRBV9 to TRBJ2-7, with 12 bases fitting TRBD2. The V gene end was trimmed by 3 bases and the J gene end by 0 bases; junction bases not matched to a gene: 4. The CDR3 is 16 amino acids. Germline CDR1 reads SGDLS; CDR2 reads YYNGEE. CDR3 nucleotide sequence: TGTGCCAGCAGCGCGACTAGCGGGGGACTCTCCTACGAGCAGTACTTC. It yields the protein CASSATSGGLSYEQYF.

This rearrangement joins TRBV27 to TRBJ2-5; the match to TRBD1 covers 8 bases. J lost 5 bases, V lost 2 bases, and 1 base had no gene match. The germline V gene encodes CDR1 MNHEY and CDR2 SMNVEV (reference sequence). There are 13 residues in the CDR3. The CDR3, as DNA: TGTGCCAGCAGTTTAAACAGGGGGGAGACCCAGTACTTC. Amino acid sequence: CASSLNRGETQYF.

This clone came up once. The J gene is TRBJ2-3, the V gene TRBV29-1, with D tentatively TRBD2 (6 bases). V was clipped by 0 bases and J by 2 bases, with 15 bases between them. Germline V gene sequence: CDR1 SQVTM, CDR2 ANQGSEA. The CDR3 extends over 16 amino acids. CDR3: CSVEDRSGASTDTQYF. CDR3 coding DNA: TGCAGCGTTGAAGATCGGTCGGGAGCGTCCACAGATACGCAGTATTTT.

The rearrangement links TRBV29-1 to TRBJ2-6, with D possibly being TRBD2 (6 bases). The germline V gene has CDR1 SQVTM and CDR2 ANQGSEA. Trimming stripped 4 bases from V and 3 bases from J, with 19 bases between. The CDR3 runs 17 residues. The CDR3 nucleotides are TGCAGCGTTGTTCCAGGAATGGCCGGGGGTGGGGCCAACGTCCTGACTTTC. Protein sequence: CSVVPGMAGGGANVLTF. Supplemented by reference TRBV29-1 and TRBJ2-6, the full variable domain reads SAVISQKPSRDICQRGTSLTIQCQVDSQVTMMFWYRQQPGQSLTLIATANQGSEATYESGFVIDKFPISRPNLTFSTLTVSNMSPEDSSIYLCSVVPGMAGGGANVLTFGAGSRLTVL.

This clone occurred a few times. V and J are TRBV5-6 and TRBJ1-3, with 9 nucleotides matching TRBD1. Unmatched junction bases numbered 4, after V lost 7 bases and J lost 2 bases. The CDR3 totals 14 residues. Germline V CDR1 and CDR2: SGHDT, YYEEEE. CDR3 amino acids: CASQDRGAGNTIYF. CDR3 nucleotides: TGTGCCAGCCAGGACAGGGGAGCTGGAAACACCATATATTTT.

The gene calls are TRBV9 and TRBJ1-1; a weak D match, TRBD1 (5 bases). The ends were cut back, 4 bases at V and 0 bases at J, with 16 bases in the middle. Germline CDR1 is SGDLS and CDR2 is YYNGEE. This CDR3 spans 16 amino acids. The CDR3 bases are TGTGCCAGCAGCCTAGCGACAGCTCCTCTGAACACTGAAGCTTTCTTT. Translated, it gives CASSLATAPLNTEAFF.

This clone was found once. The rearrangement links TRBV6-5 to TRBJ1-1; D may be TRBD1 (5 bases). V was trimmed by 7 bases and J by 4 bases, leaving 16 bases between them. Germline values: CDR1 MNHEY, CDR2 SVGAGI. CDR3 size: 14 residues. This CDR3 reads CASISNRRRTEAFF. For the CDR3, the DNA is TGTGCCAGCATCTCCAACAGGCGGCGCACTGAAGCTTTCTTT.

This clone was detected only once. This chain uses TRBV5-1 with TRBJ2-5; D is ambiguous. Trimming cost V 0 bases and J 2 bases, with 11 bases left between them. The germline CDR1 and CDR2 sequences are SGHRS and YFSETQ. This CDR3 has 15 amino acids. CDR3 DNA sequence: TGCGCCAGCAGCTTGGACGGCAGGTCTCAAGAGACCCAGTACTTC. This sequence encodes CASSLDGRSQETQYF.

V gene TRBV5-1 combines with J gene TRBJ2-3; TRBD1 agrees at 8 bases. Trimming removed 4 bases from V and 4 bases from J; junction bases left unmatched: 14. Germline loops: CDR1 SGHRS, CDR2 YFSETQ. This CDR3 region has 17 residues. The CDR3 loop reads CASSLRQGSLIADTQYF. Written as DNA, the CDR3 is TGCGCCAGCAGCCTCAGACAGGGGTCCCTTATTGCAGATACGCAGTATTTT.

V is TRBV4-2 and J is TRBJ1-5; D is possibly TRBD1 (5 bases). The CDR3 runs to 16 residues. V was pared by 1 base and J by 4 bases, with 14 bases between. From germline, CDR1 is LGHNA and CDR2 YNFKEQ. As DNA, the CDR3 is TGTGCCAGCAGCCAAGTCGGCGGGGCTTCGAATCAGCCCCAGCATTTT. Its translation is CASSQVGGASNQPQHF.

The chain couples TRBV18 to TRBJ1-5, with 12 positions matching TRBD1. Germline-derived CDR1 and CDR2 are KGHSH and LQKENI. The CDR3 has 18 amino acids. The V gene end was trimmed by 3 bases and the J gene end by 3 bases; junction bases not matched to a gene: 9. CDR3 bases: TGTGCCAGCTCACCGCCACCGGGACAGGGGGCCTCCAATCAGCCCCAGCATTTT. Translation: CASSPPPGQGASNQPQHF.

This clone appeared a few times. The chain joins TRBV4-2 to TRBJ2-2; 9 bases line up with TRBD2. V was pared by 1 base and J by 6 bases, with 3 bases of the junction left unmatched. The CDR3 consists of 15 residues. The germline V gene has CDR1 LGHNA and CDR2 YNFKEQ. The CDR3 here is CASSQVRTSAGELFF. The CDR3, as DNA: TGTGCCAGCAGCCAAGTTCGGACTAGCGCCGGGGAGCTGTTTTTT.

This chain links TRBV18 with TRBJ2-2; D not certain. Between the trimmed V and J ends, which lost 1 base and 0 bases, there was a span of 6 bases. This CDR3 comprises 15 residues. Per the germline V gene, CDR1 is KGHSH and CDR2 is LQKENI. CDR3 protein: CASSPQTSNTGELFF. The CDR3, as DNA: TGTGCCAGCTCACCACAAACTTCGAACACCGGGGAGCTGTTTTTT.

The chain uses TRBV10-3 and TRBJ1-5, with D unresolved. Trimming stripped 0 bases from V and 4 bases from J, with 7 bases between. The CDR3 extends over 14 amino acids. Germline lookup yields CDR1 ENHRY and CDR2 SYGVKD. CDR3: CAISESNGNQPQHF. The CDR3 DNA is TGTGCCATCAGTGAGTCGAACGGTAATCAGCCCCAGCATTTT.

The chain links TRBV5-1 to TRBJ2-1; weak D call: TRBD2 (7 bases). V was clipped by 3 bases and J by 0 bases, with 16 bases between them. The CDR3 sequence is 17 residues long. CDR1 and CDR2 (germline): SGHRS, YFSETQ. The CDR3 is CASSWGGAGSSYNEQFF. The DNA of the CDR3 is TGCGCCAGCAGCTGGGGGGGGGCGGGAAGCTCCTACAATGAGCAGTTCTTC.

The sample holds one count of this clone. The chain links TRBV11-2 to TRBJ2-7; 10 nucleotides match TRBD2. Germline values: CDR1 SGHAT, CDR2 FQNNGV. V was clipped by 3 bases and J by 1 base; unmatched bases: 3. The CDR3 runs to 15 residues. CDR3 amino acids: CASSLGLALSYEQYV. In DNA, the CDR3 is TGTGCCAGCAGCTTGGGACTAGCGCTTTCCTACGAGCAGTACGTC.

The rearrangement joins TRBV19 to TRBJ2-3, with 9 positions matching TRBD2. The CDR3 is 15 residues long. The trim removed 6 bases at V and 3 bases at J, leaving 7 bases unmatched. In germline, CDR1 is LNHDA, CDR2 SQIVND (reference sequence). CDR3 loop: CASSTGLALTDTQYF. CDR3 bases: TGTGCCAGTAGCACTGGACTAGCGTTAACAGATACGCAGTATTTT. The variable domain in full, with the rest retrieved from reference TRBV19 and TRBJ2-3, is DGGITQSPKYLFRKEGQNVTLSCEQNLNHDAMYWYRQDPGQGLRLIYYSQIVNDFQKGDIAEGYSVSREKKESFPLTVTSAQKNPTAFYLCASSTGLALTDTQYFGPGTRLTVL.

V usage is TRBV5-1 and J usage is TRBJ2-7; TRBD2 matches at 9 bases. Germline V CDR1 and CDR2: SGHRS, YFSETQ. The J segment lost 2 bases and the V segment lost 5 bases, leaving 8 bases of the junction unmatched. This CDR3 is built from 15 residues. As DNA, the CDR3 is TGCGCCAGCAGACCCTTAGCGGGGGAGACCTACGAGCAGTACTTC. Translated, it gives CASRPLAGETYEQYF. Full variable domain (outside the CDR3, taken from reference TRBV5-1 and TRBJ2-7): KAGVTQTPRYLIKTRGQQVTLSCSPISGHRSVSWYQQTPGQGLQFLFEYFSETQRNKGNFPGRFSGRQFSNSRSEMNVSTLELGDSALYLCASRPLAGETYEQYFGPGTRLTVT.